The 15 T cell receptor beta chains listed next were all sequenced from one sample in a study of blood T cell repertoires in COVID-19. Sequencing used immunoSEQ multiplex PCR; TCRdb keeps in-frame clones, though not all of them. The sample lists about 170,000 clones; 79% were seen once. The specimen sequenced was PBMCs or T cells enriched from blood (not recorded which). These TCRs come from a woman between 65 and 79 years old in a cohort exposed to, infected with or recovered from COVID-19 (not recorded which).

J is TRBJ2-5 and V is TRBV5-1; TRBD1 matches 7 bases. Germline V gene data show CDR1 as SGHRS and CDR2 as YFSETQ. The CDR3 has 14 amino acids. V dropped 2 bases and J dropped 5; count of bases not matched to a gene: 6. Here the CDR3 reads CASSLLTGPETQYF. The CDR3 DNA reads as TGCGCCAGCAGCTTATTGACAGGGCCGGAGACCCAGTACTTC.

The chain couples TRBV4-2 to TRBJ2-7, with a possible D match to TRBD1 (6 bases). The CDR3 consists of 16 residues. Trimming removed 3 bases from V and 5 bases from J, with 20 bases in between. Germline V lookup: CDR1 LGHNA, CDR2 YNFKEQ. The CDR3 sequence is CASSHGDVGAWDEQYF. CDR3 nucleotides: TGTGCCAGCAGCCACGGCGACGTGGGGGCTTGGGACGAGCAGTACTTC.

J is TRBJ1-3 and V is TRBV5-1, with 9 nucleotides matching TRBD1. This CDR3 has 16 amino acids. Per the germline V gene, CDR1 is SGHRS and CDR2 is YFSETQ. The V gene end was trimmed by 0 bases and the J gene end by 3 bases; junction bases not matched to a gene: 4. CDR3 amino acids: CASSLVGTGYGNTIYF. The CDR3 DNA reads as TGCGCCAGCAGCTTGGTTGGGACAGGGTATGGAAACACCATATATTTT. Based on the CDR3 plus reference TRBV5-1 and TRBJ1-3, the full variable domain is KAGVTQTPRYLIKTRGQQVTLSCSPISGHRSVSWYQQTPGQGLQFLFEYFSETQRNKGNFPGRFSGRQFSNSRSEMNVSTLELGDSALYLCASSLVGTGYGNTIYFGEGSWLTVV.

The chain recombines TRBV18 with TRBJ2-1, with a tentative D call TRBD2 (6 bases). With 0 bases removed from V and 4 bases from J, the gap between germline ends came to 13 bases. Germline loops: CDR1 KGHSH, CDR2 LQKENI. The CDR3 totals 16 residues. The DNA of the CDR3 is TGTGCCAGCTCACCACCGGGCGGGGTTCGATACAATGAGCAGTTCTTC. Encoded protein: CASSPPGGVRYNEQFF.

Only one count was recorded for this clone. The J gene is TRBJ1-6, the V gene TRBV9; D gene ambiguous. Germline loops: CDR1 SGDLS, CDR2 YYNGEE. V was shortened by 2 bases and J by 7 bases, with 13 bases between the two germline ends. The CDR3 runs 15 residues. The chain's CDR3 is CASSVEGSRNSPLHF. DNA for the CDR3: TGTGCCAGCAGCGTTGAGGGCAGCCGAAATTCACCCCTCCACTTT.

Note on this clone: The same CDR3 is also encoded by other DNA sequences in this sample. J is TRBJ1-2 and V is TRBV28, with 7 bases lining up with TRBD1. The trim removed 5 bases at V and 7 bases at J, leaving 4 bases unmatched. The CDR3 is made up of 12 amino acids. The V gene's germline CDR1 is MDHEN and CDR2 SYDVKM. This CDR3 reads CASSPTGVGYTF. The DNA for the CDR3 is TGTGCCAGCAGTCCTACAGGGGTTGGCTACACCTTC.

The DNA of the CDR3 is TGCGCCAGCAGTGTGGGACAGGGGGGCAATGAGCAGTTCTTC. Amino acid sequence: CASSVGQGGNEQFF. J is TRBJ2-1 and V is TRBV5-1; 11 bases match TRBD1. CDR1 is SGHRS and CDR2 is YFSETQ in the germline V gene. CDR3 size: 14 residues. The junction had 4 bases not matched to a gene; V was cut back by 5 bases and J by 6 bases.

In nucleotides, the CDR3 is TGTGCCAGCTCAAAACAGGTGCTCTTAGCGAACACCGGGGAGCTGTTTTTT. It translates to CASSKQVLLANTGELFF. The genes are TRBV18 and TRBJ2-2, with D possibly being TRBD1 (5 bases). Trimming shortened V by 5 bases and J by 0 bases, and 16 bases separated the two germline ends. Germline-derived CDR1 and CDR2 are KGHSH and LQKENI. There are 17 residues in the CDR3.

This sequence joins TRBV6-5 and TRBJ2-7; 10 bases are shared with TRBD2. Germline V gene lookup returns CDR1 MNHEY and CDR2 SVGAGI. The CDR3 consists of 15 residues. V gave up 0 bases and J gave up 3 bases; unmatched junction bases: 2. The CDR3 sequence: CASSYSTSGDYEQYF. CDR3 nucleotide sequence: TGTGCCAGCAGTTACTCTACTAGCGGGGACTACGAGCAGTACTTC.

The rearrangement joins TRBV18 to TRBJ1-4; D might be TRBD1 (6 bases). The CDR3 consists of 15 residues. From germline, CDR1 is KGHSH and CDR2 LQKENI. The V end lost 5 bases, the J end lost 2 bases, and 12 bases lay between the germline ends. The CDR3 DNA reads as TGTGCCAGCTCATCAGGGGTTTCGACTAATGAAAAACTGTTTTTT. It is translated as CASSSGVSTNEKLFF.

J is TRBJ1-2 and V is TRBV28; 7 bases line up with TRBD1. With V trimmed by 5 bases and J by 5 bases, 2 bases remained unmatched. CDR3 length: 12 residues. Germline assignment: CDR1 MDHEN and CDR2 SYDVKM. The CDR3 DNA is TGTGCCAGCAGTGGGGACAGTTATGGCTACACCTTC. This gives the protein CASSGDSYGYTF.

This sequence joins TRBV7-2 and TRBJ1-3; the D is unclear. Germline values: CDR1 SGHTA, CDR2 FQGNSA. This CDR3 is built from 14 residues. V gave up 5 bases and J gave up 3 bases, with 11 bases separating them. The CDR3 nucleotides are TGTGCCAGCAGCCCTGGGCCGATTGGAAACACCATATATTTT. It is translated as CASSPGPIGNTIYF.

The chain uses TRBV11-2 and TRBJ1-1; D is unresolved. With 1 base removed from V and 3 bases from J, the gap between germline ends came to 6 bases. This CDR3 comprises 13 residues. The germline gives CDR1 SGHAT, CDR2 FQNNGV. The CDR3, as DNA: TGTGCCAGCAGCTTAGCGCGGTACACTGAAGCTTTCTTT. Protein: CASSLARYTEAFF.

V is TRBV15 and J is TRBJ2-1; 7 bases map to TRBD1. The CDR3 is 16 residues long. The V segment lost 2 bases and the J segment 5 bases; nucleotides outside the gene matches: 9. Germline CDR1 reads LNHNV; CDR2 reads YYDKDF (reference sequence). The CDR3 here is CATSRRDSPLDNEQFF. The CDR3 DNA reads TGTGCCACCAGCAGACGGGACAGCCCCTTAGACAATGAGCAGTTCTTC. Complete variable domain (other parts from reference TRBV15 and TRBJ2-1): DAMVIQNPRYQVTQFGKPVTLSCSQTLNHNVMYWYQQKSSQAPKLLFHYYDKDFNNEADTPDNFQSRRPNTSFCFLDIRSPGLGDTAMYLCATSRRDSPLDNEQFFGPGTRLTVL.

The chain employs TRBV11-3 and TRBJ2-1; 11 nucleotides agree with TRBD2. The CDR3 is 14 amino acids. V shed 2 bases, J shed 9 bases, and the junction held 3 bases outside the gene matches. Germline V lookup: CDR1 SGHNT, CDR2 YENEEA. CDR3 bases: TGTGCCAGCAGCTTACTAGCGGGAGGTGTTGAGCAGTTCTTC. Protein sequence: CASSLLAGGVEQFF.